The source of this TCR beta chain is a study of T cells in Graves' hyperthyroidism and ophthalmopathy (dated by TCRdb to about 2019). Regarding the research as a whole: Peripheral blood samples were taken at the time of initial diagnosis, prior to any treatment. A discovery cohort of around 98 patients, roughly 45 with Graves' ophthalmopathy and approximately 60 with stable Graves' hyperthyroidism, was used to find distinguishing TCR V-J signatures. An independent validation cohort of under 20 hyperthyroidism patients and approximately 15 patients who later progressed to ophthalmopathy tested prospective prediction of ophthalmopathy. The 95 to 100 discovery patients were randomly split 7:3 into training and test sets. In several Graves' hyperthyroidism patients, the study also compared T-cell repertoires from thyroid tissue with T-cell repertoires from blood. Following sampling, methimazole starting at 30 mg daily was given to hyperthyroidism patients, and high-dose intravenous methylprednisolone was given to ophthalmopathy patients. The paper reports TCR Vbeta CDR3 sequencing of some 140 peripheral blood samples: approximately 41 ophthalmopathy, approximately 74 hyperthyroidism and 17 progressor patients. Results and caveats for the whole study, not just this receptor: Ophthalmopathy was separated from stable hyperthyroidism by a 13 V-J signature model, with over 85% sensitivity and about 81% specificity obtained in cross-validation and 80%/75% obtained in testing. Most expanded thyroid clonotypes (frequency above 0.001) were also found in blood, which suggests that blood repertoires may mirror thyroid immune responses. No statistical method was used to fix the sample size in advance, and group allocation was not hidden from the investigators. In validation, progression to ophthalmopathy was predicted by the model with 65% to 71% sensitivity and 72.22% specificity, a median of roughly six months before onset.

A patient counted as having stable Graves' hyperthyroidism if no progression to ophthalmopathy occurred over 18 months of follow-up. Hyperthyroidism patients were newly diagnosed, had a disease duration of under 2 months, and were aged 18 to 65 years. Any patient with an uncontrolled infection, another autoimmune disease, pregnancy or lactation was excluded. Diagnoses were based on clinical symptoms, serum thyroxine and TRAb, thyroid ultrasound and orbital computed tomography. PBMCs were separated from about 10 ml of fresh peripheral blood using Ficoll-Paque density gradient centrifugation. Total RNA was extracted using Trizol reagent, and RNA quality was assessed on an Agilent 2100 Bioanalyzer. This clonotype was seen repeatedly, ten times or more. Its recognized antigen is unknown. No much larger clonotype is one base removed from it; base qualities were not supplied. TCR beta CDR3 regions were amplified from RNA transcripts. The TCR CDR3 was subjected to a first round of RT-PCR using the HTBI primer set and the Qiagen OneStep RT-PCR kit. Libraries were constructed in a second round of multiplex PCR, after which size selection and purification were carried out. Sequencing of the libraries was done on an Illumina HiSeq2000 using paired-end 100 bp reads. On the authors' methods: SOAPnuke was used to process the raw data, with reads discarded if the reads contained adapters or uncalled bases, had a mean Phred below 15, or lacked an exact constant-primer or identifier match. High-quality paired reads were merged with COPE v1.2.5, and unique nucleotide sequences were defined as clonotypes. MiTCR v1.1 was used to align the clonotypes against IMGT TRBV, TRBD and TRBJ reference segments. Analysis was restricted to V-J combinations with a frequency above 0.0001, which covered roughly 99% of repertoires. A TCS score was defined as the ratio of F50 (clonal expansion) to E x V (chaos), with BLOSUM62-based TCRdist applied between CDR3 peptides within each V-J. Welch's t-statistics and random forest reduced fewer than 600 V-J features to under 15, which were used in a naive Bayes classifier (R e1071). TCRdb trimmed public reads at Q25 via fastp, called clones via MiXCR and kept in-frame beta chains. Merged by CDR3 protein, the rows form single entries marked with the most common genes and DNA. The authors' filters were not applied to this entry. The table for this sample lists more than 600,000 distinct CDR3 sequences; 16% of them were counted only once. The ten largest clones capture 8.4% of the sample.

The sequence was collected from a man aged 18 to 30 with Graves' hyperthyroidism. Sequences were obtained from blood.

The DNA sequence follows: TGCGCCAGCAGCTTTAGCGGCGCGAACACCGGGGAGCTGTTTTTT. This encodes CASSFSGANTGELFF. The rearrangement combines TRBV5-1 with TRBJ2-2, with TRBD2 perhaps the D gene, on 6 matching bases. V is clipped by 2 bases and J by 0 bases, and the sequence between their germline boundaries is 8 bases long. As encoded in the germline V gene, CDR1 is SGHRS while CDR2 is YFSETQ. CDR3 length: 15 amino acids, cysteine to phenylalanine. CDR3 DNA is the only sequence kept; it has 45 bases, read in frame from the first base. The variable domain in full, with residues beyond the CDR3 obtained from the reference TRBV5-1 and TRBJ2-2 genes, is KAGVTQTPRYLIKTRGQQVTLSCSPISGHRSVSWYQQTPGQGLQFLFEYFSETQRNKGNFPGRFSGRQFSNSRSEMNVSTLELGDSALYLCASSFSGANTGELFFGEGSRLTVL.